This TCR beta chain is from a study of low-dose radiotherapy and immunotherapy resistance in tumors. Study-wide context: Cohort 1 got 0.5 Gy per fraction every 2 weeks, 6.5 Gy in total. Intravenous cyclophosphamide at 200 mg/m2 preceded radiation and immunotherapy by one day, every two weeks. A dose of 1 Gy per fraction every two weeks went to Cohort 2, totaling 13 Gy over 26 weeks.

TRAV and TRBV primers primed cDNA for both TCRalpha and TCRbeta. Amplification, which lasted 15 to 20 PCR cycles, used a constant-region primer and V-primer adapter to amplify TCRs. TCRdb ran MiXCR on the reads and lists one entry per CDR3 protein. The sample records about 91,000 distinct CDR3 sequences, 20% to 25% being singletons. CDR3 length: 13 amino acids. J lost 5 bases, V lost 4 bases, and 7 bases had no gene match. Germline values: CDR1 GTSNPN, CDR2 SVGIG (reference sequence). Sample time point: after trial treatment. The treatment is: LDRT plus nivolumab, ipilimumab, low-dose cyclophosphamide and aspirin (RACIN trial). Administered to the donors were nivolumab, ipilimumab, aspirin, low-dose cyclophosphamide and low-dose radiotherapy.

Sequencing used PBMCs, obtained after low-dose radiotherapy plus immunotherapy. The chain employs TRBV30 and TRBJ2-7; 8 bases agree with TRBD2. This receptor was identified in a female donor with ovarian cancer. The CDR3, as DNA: TGTGCCTGGACAAATAGCGGGGACCACGAGCAGTACTTC. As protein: CAWTNSGDHEQYF.